The T cell receptor (beta chain) under discussion was sequenced for a study of CD8 T cells in ankylosing spondylitis. A quantitative 5'-RACE method, one with molecular barcodes, was used to make TCR beta libraries. TCRdb re-derived calls from the 5' RACE reads in MiXCR, one entry per CDR3 protein. The table shows around 300,000 distinct CDR3 sequences, with approximately 14% occurring only once. In its sample, this clonotype was seen a few times. Antigen unknown. Findings and caveats of the study: Disease-linked clones bore a CD8+ phenotype, appearing relatively rarely in peripheral blood. Reactive arthritis synovial fluid and blood were previously reported to contain some motif variants. Enrichment of disease-linked clones was reportedly significant in matched ankylosing spondylitis synovial fluid.

V lost 4 bases and J lost 4, with 14 bases in between. The CDR3 extends over 15 amino acids. Germline loops: CDR1 MNHEY, CDR2 SVGAGI. Material: blood, either unsorted or a sorted T cell fraction (not recorded which). The rearrangement joins TRBV6-5 to TRBJ2-1; D ambiguous. This TCR was sampled from a male donor with ankylosing spondylitis or in good health (not recorded which). The CDR3 coding sequence is TGTGCCAGCAGTTCTTCTGACGGGCTTTACAATGAGCAGTTCTTC. Protein product: CASSSSDGLYNEQFF.